The 19 T cell receptor beta chains below all came from one sample that was sequenced in a study of blood T cell repertoires in COVID-19 (dated by TCRdb to 2018 to 2021). The library came from the immunoSEQ multiplex PCR assay. TCRdb obtained this table from immuneACCESS and retained in-frame rearrangements with V and J assigned. These tables miss some clones; where compared with another copy, unresolved V genes account for less than half of the shortfall, and the remainder is unexplained. The table for this sample lists approximately 120,000 clones; approximately 82% of them were counted only once. The top ten hold about 4% of the sample. The sequencing input was peripheral blood. These receptors came from a woman aged 45-59 years with acute or convalescent COVID-19.

This chain joins TRBV5-4 and TRBJ2-6, with D hard to call. Germline lookup yields CDR1 SGHNT and CDR2 YYREEE (reference sequence). Between the trimmed V and J ends, which lost 1 base and 1 base, there was a span of 12 bases. This CDR3 spans 17 amino acids. CDR3 in DNA: TGTGCCAGCAGCTTGTCTCGCCAACGGTCTGGGGCCAACGTCCTGACTTTC. Protein: CASSLSRQRSGANVLTF.

The chain has TRBV5-6 and TRBJ1-1; the D gene is possibly TRBD1 (5 bases). The germline V gene has CDR1 SGHDT and CDR2 YYEEEE. The CDR3 extends over 13 amino acids. Trimming removed 2 bases at V and 1 base at J, with 6 bases between. The CDR3 sequence is CASSFGGNTEAFF. The CDR3 region has the DNA TGTGCCAGCAGCTTCGGGGGGAACACTGAAGCTTTCTTT.

The rearrangement uses TRBV4-1 and TRBJ2-3; no firm D call. Germline V gene data show CDR1 as MGHRA and CDR2 as YSYEKL. The CDR3 is 14 residues long. V dropped 1 base and J dropped 6 bases, with 11 bases sitting between them. The chain's CDR3 is CASSQGASLDTQYF. In DNA form, the CDR3 reads TGCGCCAGCAGCCAAGGCGCTAGTCTTGATACGCAGTATTTT.

This chain links TRBV7-8 with TRBJ1-1, with D possibly being TRBD1 (6 bases). Trimming shortened V by 9 bases and J by 5 bases, and 16 bases separated the two germline ends. There are 13 residues in the CDR3. In germline, CDR1 is SGHVS, CDR2 FQNEAQ. The CDR3 region has the DNA TGTGCCAGTAGTCAGGGGCGCGGGACTGAAGCTTTCTTT. This gives the protein CASSQGRGTEAFF.

This chain uses TRBV6-1 with TRBJ2-3; 8 nucleotides agree with TRBD2. The CDR3 runs to 16 residues. Germline values: CDR1 MNHNS, CDR2 SASEGT. Germline trimming cut 3 bases from V and 4 bases from J; bases unmatched to any gene: 9. This CDR3 is CASSDRTSPRPDTQYF. CDR3 nucleotide sequence: TGTGCCAGCAGTGATAGGACTAGCCCACGACCAGATACGCAGTATTTT.

The genes are TRBV9 and TRBJ2-7; 11 bases align to TRBD2. Germline V gene sequence: CDR1 SGDLS, CDR2 YYNGEE. The CDR3 totals 16 residues. V dropped 0 bases and J dropped 3; count of bases not matched to a gene: 5. The CDR3 region has the DNA TGTGCCAGCAGCGTAGTAGGGACTAGCGGATACTACGAGCAGTACTTC. Protein product: CASSVVGTSGYYEQYF.

V is TRBV28 and J is TRBJ2-1; weak D call: TRBD2 (5 bases). Germline CDR1 and CDR2: MDHEN and SYDVKM. V was pared by 5 bases and J by 1 base, with 15 bases between. This CDR3 has 16 amino acids. The CDR3 region is CASSGSGGESYNEQFF. CDR3 DNA: TGTGCCAGCAGTGGGAGTGGTGGGGAGTCCTACAATGAGCAGTTCTTC.

This rearrangement joins TRBV19 to TRBJ1-2; TRBD1 matches 8 bases. Germline loops: CDR1 LNHDA, CDR2 SQIVND (reference sequence). The CDR3 sequence is 15 residues long. V lost 0 bases and J lost 6; bases outside the gene matches: 6. This CDR3 is CASSIDLRGRDGYTF. In DNA form, the CDR3 reads TGTGCCAGTAGTATAGATCTCAGGGGGCGAGATGGCTACACCTTC.

V gene TRBV7-3 combines with J gene TRBJ2-7; D may be TRBD1 (6 bases). The CDR3 runs to 14 residues. Germline V gene sequence: CDR1 SGHTA, CDR2 FQGTGA. Deletions cut 7 bases from V and 4 bases from J, with 17 bases between. The CDR3 here is CASIIYPQGYEQYF. CDR3 coding DNA: TGTGCCAGCATCATTTACCCACAGGGTTACGAGCAGTACTTC.

The rearrangement links TRBV20-1 to TRBJ1-2; a possible D gene is TRBD1 (6 bases). The CDR3 contains 11 residues. Trimming stripped 1 base from V and 8 bases from J, with 8 bases between. Germline CDR1 DFQATT, CDR2 SNEGSKA (reference sequence). In DNA, the CDR3 is TGCAGTGCTAGAGCAGGGGCCGGCTACACCTTC. Translation gives CSARAGAGYTF.

The chain carries TRBV10-3 and TRBJ1-1; perhaps TRBD1 as D (6 bases). Germline values: CDR1 ENHRY, CDR2 SYGVKD. The V and J ends lost 0 bases and 4 bases respectively, with 9 bases between them. This CDR3 contains 14 residues. This CDR3 reads CAISESLQGTEAFF. The CDR3 DNA sequence: TGTGCCATCAGTGAGTCGTTACAGGGCACTGAAGCTTTCTTT.

The chain joins TRBV19 to TRBJ1-1, with 8 bases fitting TRBD1. CDR3 length: 16 amino acids. The germline V gene has CDR1 LNHDA and CDR2 SQIVND (reference sequence). With V trimmed by 5 bases and J by 5 bases, 13 bases remained unmatched. The DNA of the CDR3 is TGTGCCAGTAGTCGAAACCTTGGACAGGGATGGACTGAAGCTTTCTTT. As protein: CASSRNLGQGWTEAFF.

The chain recombines TRBV18 with TRBJ2-2, with 8 bases that match TRBD2. Trimming took 3 bases from V and 7 from J; bases not matched to a gene: 4. Germline CDR1 is KGHSH and CDR2 is LQKENI. The CDR3 is made up of 14 amino acids. CDR3 loop: CASSPERERGELFF. The CDR3 bases are TGTGCCAGCTCACCGGAGCGGGAGCGCGGGGAGCTGTTTTTT.

The chain links TRBV3-1 (or the pseudogene TRBV3-2) to TRBJ1-6; TRBD1 might be the D (5 bases). Germline V gene data show CDR1 as LGHDT and CDR2 as YNNKEL (reference sequence). The CDR3 length is 13 residues. Trimming shortened V by 2 bases and J by 9 bases, and 8 bases separated the two germline ends. The CDR3 protein is CASSQPGGSPLHF. The CDR3 nucleotides read TGTGCCAGCAGCCAACCGGGGGGTTCACCCCTCCACTTT.

The chain carries TRBV18 and TRBJ1-2; D unresolved. Germline V gives CDR1 KGHSH, CDR2 LQKENI. Trimming removed 2 bases at V and 5 bases at J, with 9 bases between. The CDR3 sequence is 13 residues long. The CDR3 reads CASSPRQGYGYTF. The CDR3, as DNA: TGTGCCAGCTCACCAAGACAAGGATATGGCTACACCTTC.

The chain joins TRBV5-4 to TRBJ1-1; a weak D match, TRBD1 (5 bases). Trimming took 5 bases from V and 0 from J, leaving 14 bases between them. CDR3 size: 15 residues. Germline CDR1 is SGHNT and CDR2 is YYREEE (reference sequence). The chain's CDR3 is CASSTEGLMNTEAFF. For the CDR3, the DNA is TGTGCCAGCAGTACGGAGGGGCTTATGAACACTGAAGCTTTCTTT.

The chain uses TRBV6-1 and TRBJ1-1; tentative D call: TRBD1 (6 bases). Germline CDR1 MNHNS, CDR2 SASEGT. Deletions cut 3 bases from V and 1 base from J, with 9 bases between. This CDR3 is 14 amino acids long. In DNA form, the CDR3 reads TGTGCCAGCAGTGAGAGACAGGAGAACACTGAAGCTTTCTTT. This translates into CASSERQENTEAFF.

The chain combines TRBV19 with TRBJ2-7; 11 bases agree with TRBD2. The length of the CDR3 is 16 residues. In germline, CDR1 is LNHDA, CDR2 SQIVND (reference sequence). The V and J ends lost 5 bases and 0 bases, in that order; junction bases with no gene match: 6. DNA of the CDR3: TGTGCCAGTAGTCCTCTAGCGGGGGGTACCTCCTACGAGCAGTACTTC. Its protein is CASSPLAGGTSYEQYF.

The CDR3 bases are TGTGCCACCTCTGAGGGCGGCAATCAGCCCCAGCATTTT. It specifies CATSEGGNQPQHF. The chain recombines TRBV24-1 with TRBJ1-5; D uncertain. The CDR3 extends over 13 amino acids. CDR1 KGHDR and CDR2 SFDVKD come from the germline V gene. Trimming stripped 9 bases from V and 2 bases from J, with 10 bases between.